Shown below are 20 T cell receptor beta chains from a single sample sequenced in a study of blood T cells in healthy people across ages. Sample-barcoded 5' priming and a J-beta primer mix drove a second PCR of about 6 to 11 cycles. TCRdb analysed the 5' RACE reads with MiXCR anew, one entry per CDR3 protein. Of around 710,000 distinct CDR3 sequences listed, roughly 43% are singletons. The sample was blood. These receptors all stem from a woman aged 60-75 years in good health.

V is TRBV4-1 and J is TRBJ1-1; the match to TRBD1 covers 8 bases. Germline V lookup: CDR1 MGHRA, CDR2 YSYEKL. After removal of 0 bases from V and 3 bases from J, the junction contained 3 bases not matched to a gene. The CDR3 length is 15 residues. CDR3 in amino acids: CASSQDRTGYTEAFF. In DNA form, the CDR3 reads TGCGCCAGCAGCCAAGATAGGACAGGGTACACTGAAGCTTTCTTT.

The genes are TRBV27 and TRBJ2-5; D is undetermined. Matching the DNA end better, TRBJ2-7 makes the J call doubtful. The CDR3 totals 13 residues. Germline lookup yields CDR1 MNHEY and CDR2 SMNVEV (reference sequence). The CDR3 spells CASRDGPSYEQYF. CDR3 DNA: TGTGCCAGCAGGGACGGACCGTCCTACGAGCAGTACTTC.

This clonotype was observed at least ten times. V is TRBV5-1 and J is TRBJ2-5; D may be TRBD1 or TRBD2 (5 bases each). Trimming took off 0 bases at V and 0 bases at J, with 9 bases between the two ends. Germline V gene sequence: CDR1 SGHRS, CDR2 YFSETQ. The CDR3 totals 15 residues. For the CDR3, the DNA is TGCGCCAGCAGCTTGGCGGGGCGGTACCAAGAGACCCAGTACTTC. It encodes CASSLAGRYQETQYF.

J is TRBJ1-2 and V is TRBV6-1; D perhaps matches TRBD1 (6 bases). The CDR3 covers 13 residues. V was shortened by 7 bases and J by 4 bases, with 13 bases between the two germline ends. Germline V gene sequence: CDR1 MNHNS, CDR2 SASEGT. In nucleotides, the CDR3 is TGTGCCAGCATCCCGACAGGAACCTATGGCTACACCTTC. This gives the protein CASIPTGTYGYTF.

As to this clonotype: The junction departs from germline at one end; a sequencing error may be responsible. The V call is TRBV6-5, the J call TRBJ1-4; D remains ambiguous. The CDR3 runs to 17 residues. Germline lookup yields CDR1 MNHEY and CDR2 SVGAGI. CDR3 sequence (DNA): TGTGCCAGCAGTTCACGGCTCCTCACAACCAGATCGGAAAAACCGTTTTTT. Translated, it gives CASSSRLLTTRSEKPFF.

The sample holds a few counts of this clonotype. The V call is TRBV6-2 or TRBV6-3, the J call TRBJ2-1; the match to TRBD2 covers 10 bases. The CDR3 runs to 18 residues. The trim removed 7 bases at V and 0 bases at J, leaving 12 bases unmatched. The V gene's germline CDR1 is MNHEY and CDR2 SVGEGT. DNA of the CDR3: TGTGCCAGCACCCCGAGAGGGACTAGCGTCAGCTCCTACAATGAGCAGTTCTTC. Translation gives CASTPRGTSVSSYNEQFF.

The chain combines TRBV5-4 with TRBJ2-1; 7 bases are shared with TRBD2. Trimming took 0 bases from V and 2 from J; bases not matched to a gene: 5. The CDR3 runs to 16 residues. Germline V gives CDR1 SGHNT, CDR2 YYREEE (reference sequence). CDR3 sequence: CASSLDHGRTYNEQFF. DNA for the CDR3: TGTGCCAGCAGCTTGGACCACGGGAGGACCTACAATGAGCAGTTCTTC.

This clonotype was counted a few times. At one of its ends the junction is not consistent with the germline gene, which may arise from a read error. The CDR3 DNA reads TGTGCCAGCAGCTTTAGCGGTGATTACAATGGGCAGTTCTTC. As protein: CASSFSGDYNGQFF. J is TRBJ2-1 and V is TRBV11-2; possibly TRBD2 for D (6 bases). From germline, CDR1 is SGHAT and CDR2 FQNNGV. CDR3 length: 14 amino acids.

This clonotype was detected only once. The rearrangement links TRBV15 to TRBJ1-6; no clear D gene. V lost 1 base and J lost 8, with 6 bases in between. CDR3 length: 13 amino acids. CDR1 LNHNV and CDR2 YYDKDF come from the germline V gene (reference sequence). CDR3 sequence: CATSRVVYSPLHF. The DNA for the CDR3 is TGTGCCACCAGCAGAGTAGTCTATTCACCCCTCCACTTT.

The table lists this clonotype with a few counts. V gene TRBV2 combines with J gene TRBJ1-5; D not certain. CDR3 length: 13 amino acids. The germline V and J ends were trimmed by 1 base and 6 bases, with 7 bases remaining between them. Per germline, CDR1 SNHLY and CDR2 FYNNEI. The CDR3 sequence: CASSEGRRQPQHF. In nucleotides, the CDR3 is TGTGCCAGCAGTGAAGGGCGGCGTCAGCCCCAGCATTTT.

In its sample, this clonotype was seen many times. This chain joins TRBV20-1 and TRBJ2-1; TRBD1 might be the D (6 bases). V was shortened by 3 bases and J by 6 bases, with 18 bases between the two germline ends. Germline CDR1 reads DFQATT; CDR2 reads SNEGSKA (reference sequence). The CDR3 totals 15 residues. The CDR3 coding sequence is TGCAGTGCTAGTGTGGGGGCCCGGGGTTCCAATGAGCAGTTCTTC. This encodes CSASVGARGSNEQFF.

V and J are TRBV7-2 and TRBJ2-7, with unresolved D. Trimming removed 2 bases at V and 5 bases at J, with 7 bases between. Germline-derived CDR1 and CDR2 are SGHTA and FQGNSA. The CDR3 sequence is 12 residues long. The DNA for the CDR3 is TGTGCCAGCAGCTTAATTCCCCACGAGCAGTACTTC. This encodes CASSLIPHEQYF.

The rearrangement links TRBV12-3 or TRBV12-4 to TRBJ2-5; D is perhaps TRBD2 (7 bases). The CDR3 consists of 11 residues. The V gene lost 10 bases and the J gene lost 5 bases, with 11 bases spanning the gap. In DNA form, the CDR3 reads TGTGCCATTAGGGGGGGGGAGACCCAGTACTTC. As protein: CAIRGGETQYF.

The chain uses TRBV4-1 and TRBJ2-7; 7 bases line up with TRBD1. The CDR3 runs to 15 residues. In germline, CDR1 is MGHRA, CDR2 YSYEKL. Trimming cost V 0 bases and J 6 bases; bases outside gene matches: 8. This chain's CDR3 is CASSQEGTVGGEQYF. In DNA form, the CDR3 reads TGCGCCAGCAGCCAAGAAGGGACAGTAGGGGGCGAGCAGTACTTC.

The CDR3 sequence: CASSVPGRNYEQYF. CDR3 coding DNA: TGTGCCAGCAGTGTCCCGGGACGGAACTACGAGCAGTACTTC. This chain joins TRBV12-3 or TRBV12-4 and TRBJ2-7; possibly TRBD1 or TRBD2 for D (5 bases each). There are 14 residues in the CDR3. Trimming removed 5 bases from V and 3 bases from J, with 14 bases in between.

The chain carries TRBV7-2 and TRBJ2-7; 11 bases map to TRBD2. The germline V gene has CDR1 SGHTA and CDR2 FQGNSA. The V gene end was trimmed by 5 bases and the J gene end by 3 bases; junction bases not matched to a gene: 9. This CDR3 has 16 residues. The CDR3 region is CASSPQGLADSYEQYF. The CDR3 coding sequence is TGTGCCAGCAGCCCACAGGGACTAGCGGATAGCTACGAGCAGTACTTC.

This chain uses TRBV10-3 with TRBJ2-1, with 8 bases fitting TRBD1. V lost 0 bases, J lost 3 bases, and 7 bases stayed unmatched. This CDR3 has 17 amino acids. Germline V gene data show CDR1 as ENHRY and CDR2 as SYGVKD. CDR3 amino acids: CAISESAGQELYNEQFF. DNA for the CDR3: TGTGCCATCAGTGAGTCGGCGGGACAGGAGCTCTACAATGAGCAGTTCTTC.

This clonotype was observed a few times. As DNA, the CDR3 is TGTGCCACCGGGGGAAATGGCTACACCTTC. It is translated as CATGGNGYTF. The J gene is TRBJ1-2, the V gene TRBV12-3 or TRBV12-4; possible D gene TRBD1, 5 bases. The CDR3 is 10 amino acids. The V and J ends lost 10 bases and 6 bases respectively, with 9 bases between them.

This clonotype has just a few counts. The V gene is TRBV6-5, the J gene TRBJ1-2; D is unresolved. V was cut by 5 bases and J by 1 base, with 8 bases left in between. CDR1 is MNHEY, CDR2 SVGAGI, per germline. This CDR3 is built from 13 residues. The chain's CDR3 is CASSQGYNYGYTF. The DNA of the CDR3 is TGTGCCAGCAGTCAAGGTTATAACTATGGCTACACCTTC.

This clonotype has a handful of counts. The rearrangement joins TRBV15 to TRBJ2-7; D unclear. The CDR3 is 12 residues long. CDR1 and CDR2 (germline): LNHNV, YYDKDF (reference sequence). Trimming cost V 6 bases and J 4 bases, with 10 bases left between them. The CDR3 region has the DNA TGTGCCACCAGAGAATGGGCGTACGAGCAGTACTTC. Its translation is CATREWAYEQYF.